This T cell receptor beta chain originates from a study of T cells in localized non-small cell lung cancer. General study results and limits: Out of the top 100 tumor clones, a median approximately 61 were seen in adjacent lung.

Clones were read by immunoSEQ multiplex PCR, and TCRdb kept only the in-frame ones, dropping some. Of more than 1,500 clones in the sample, approximately 30% are singletons; the top ten hold around 13%. This clone occurred a few times. Its antigen is currently unknown. V lost 5 bases and J lost 5; bases outside the gene matches: 3. Germline V gene data show CDR1 as MNHGY and CDR2 as SAAAGT. The CDR3 sequence is 13 residues long. The starting material was normal lung tissue next to the tumor, obtained before any cancer treatment. The source of this sequence is a male donor aged 60 or over with stage II squamous cell lung carcinoma. The chain uses TRBV6-8 and TRBJ1-1; 9 nucleotides match TRBD1. CDR3 amino acids: CASSPGTGTEAFF. The CDR3 nucleotides are TGTGCCAGCAGTCCCGGGACAGGGACTGAAGCTTTCTTT.